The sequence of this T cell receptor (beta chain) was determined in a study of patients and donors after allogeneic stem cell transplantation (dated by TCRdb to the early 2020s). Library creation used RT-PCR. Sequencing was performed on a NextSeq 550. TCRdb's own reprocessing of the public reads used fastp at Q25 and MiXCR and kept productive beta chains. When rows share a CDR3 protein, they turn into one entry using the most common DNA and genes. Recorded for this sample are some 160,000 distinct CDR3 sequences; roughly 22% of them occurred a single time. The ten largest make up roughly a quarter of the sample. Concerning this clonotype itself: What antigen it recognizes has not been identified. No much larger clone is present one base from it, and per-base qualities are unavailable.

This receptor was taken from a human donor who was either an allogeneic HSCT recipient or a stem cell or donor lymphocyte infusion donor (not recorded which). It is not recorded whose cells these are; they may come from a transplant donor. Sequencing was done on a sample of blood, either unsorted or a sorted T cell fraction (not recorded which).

At the DNA level, the sequence is TGTGCCAGCAGCGTACCTCCCGTTACAGGGGAGTACTCTTACGAGCAGTACTTC. Translated, it gives CASSVPPVTGEYSYEQYF. The chain joins TRBV9 to TRBJ2-7; 7 bases in the middle match TRBD1. CDR1 and CDR2, looked up from the germline V gene, are SGDLS and YYNGEE. V loses 1 base at its end and J loses 4 bases; junction bases beyond the gene matches: 17. Measured from the cysteine to the phenylalanine, the CDR3 is 18 residues long. Solely the CDR3 DNA is kept, with 54 bases framed from the first base.